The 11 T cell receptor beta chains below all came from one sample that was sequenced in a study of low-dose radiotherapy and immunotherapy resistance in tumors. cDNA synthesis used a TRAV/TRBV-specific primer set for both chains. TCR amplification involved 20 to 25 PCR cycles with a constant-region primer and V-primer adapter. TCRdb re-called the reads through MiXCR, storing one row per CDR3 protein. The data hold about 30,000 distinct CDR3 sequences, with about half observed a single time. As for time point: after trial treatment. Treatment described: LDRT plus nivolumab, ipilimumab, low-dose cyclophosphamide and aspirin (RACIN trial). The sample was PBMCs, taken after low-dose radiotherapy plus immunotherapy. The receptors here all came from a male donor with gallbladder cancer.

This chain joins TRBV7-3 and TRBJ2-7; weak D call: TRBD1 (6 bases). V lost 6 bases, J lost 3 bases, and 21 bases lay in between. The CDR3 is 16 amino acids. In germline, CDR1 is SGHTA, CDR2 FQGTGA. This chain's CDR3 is CASSQPTGFIFYEQYF. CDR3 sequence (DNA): TGTGCCAGCAGTCAACCCACAGGGTTTATATTCTACGAGCAGTACTTC.

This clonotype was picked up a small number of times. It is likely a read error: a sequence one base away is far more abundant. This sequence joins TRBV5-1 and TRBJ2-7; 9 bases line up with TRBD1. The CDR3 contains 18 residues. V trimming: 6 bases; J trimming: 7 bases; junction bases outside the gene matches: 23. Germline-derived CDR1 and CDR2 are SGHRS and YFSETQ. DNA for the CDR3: TGCGCCAGCACACGCAGCGGGACAGGGTCCTCCTCCTACAATGAGCAGTACTTC. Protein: CASTRSGTGSSSYNEQYF.

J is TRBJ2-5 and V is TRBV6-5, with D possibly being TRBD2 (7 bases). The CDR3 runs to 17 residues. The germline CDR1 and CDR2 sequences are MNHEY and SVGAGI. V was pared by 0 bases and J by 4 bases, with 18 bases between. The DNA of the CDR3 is TGTGCCAGCAGTTACTCCGGGGGGCGGTCAGTTGCAGAGACCCAGTACTTC. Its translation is CASSYSGGRSVAETQYF.

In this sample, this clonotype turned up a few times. The CDR3 DNA reads as TGTGCCAGCAGTGAATCCTCTGGGGCCAACGTCCTGACTTTC. Its protein is CASSESSGANVLTF. The chain has TRBV6-2 or TRBV6-3 and TRBJ2-6; D is ambiguous. The length of the CDR3 is 14 residues. Per germline, CDR1 MNHEY and CDR2 SVGEGT. V was shortened by 5 bases and J by 0 bases, with 5 bases between the two germline ends.

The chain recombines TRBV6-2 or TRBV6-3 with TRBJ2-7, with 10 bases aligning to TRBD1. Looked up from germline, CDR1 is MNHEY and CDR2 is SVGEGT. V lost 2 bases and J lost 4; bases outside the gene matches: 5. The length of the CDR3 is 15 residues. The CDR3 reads CASSYHPGQGYEQYF. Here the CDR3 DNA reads TGTGCCAGCAGTTACCATCCGGGACAGGGGTACGAGCAGTACTTC.

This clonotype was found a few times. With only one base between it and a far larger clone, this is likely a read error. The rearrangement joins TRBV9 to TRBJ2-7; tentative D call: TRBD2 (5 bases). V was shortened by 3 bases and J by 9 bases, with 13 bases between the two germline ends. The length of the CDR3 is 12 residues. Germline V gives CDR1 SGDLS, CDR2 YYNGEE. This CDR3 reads CASSGQTTRQYF. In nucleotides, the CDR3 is TGTGCCAGCAGCGGCCAGACTACTCGGCAGTACTTC.

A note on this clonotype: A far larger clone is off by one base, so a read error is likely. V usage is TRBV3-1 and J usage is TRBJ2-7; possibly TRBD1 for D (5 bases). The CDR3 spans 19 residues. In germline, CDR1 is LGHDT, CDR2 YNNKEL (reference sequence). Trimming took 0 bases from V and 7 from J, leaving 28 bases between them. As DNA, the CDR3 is TGTGCCAGCAGCCAAGATCTTGCTGTGGGGCCCGCTTATACAGATGAGCAGTACTTC. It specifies CASSQDLAVGPAYTDEQYF.

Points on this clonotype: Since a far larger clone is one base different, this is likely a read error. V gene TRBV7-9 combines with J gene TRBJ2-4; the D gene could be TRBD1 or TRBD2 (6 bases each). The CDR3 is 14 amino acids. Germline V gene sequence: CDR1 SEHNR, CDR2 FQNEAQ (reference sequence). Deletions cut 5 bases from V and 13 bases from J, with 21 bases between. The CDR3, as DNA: TGTGCCAGCAGCCGTCCAGGGGCGGGAAATGAGCAGTACTTC. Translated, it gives CASSRPGAGNEQYF.

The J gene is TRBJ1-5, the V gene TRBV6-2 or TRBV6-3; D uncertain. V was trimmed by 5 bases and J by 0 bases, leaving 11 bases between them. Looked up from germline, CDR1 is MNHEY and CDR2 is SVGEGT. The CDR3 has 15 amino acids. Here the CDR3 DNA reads TGTGCCAGCAGTGCACCGGCAGATAGCAATCAGCCCCAGCATTTT. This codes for CASSAPADSNQPQHF.

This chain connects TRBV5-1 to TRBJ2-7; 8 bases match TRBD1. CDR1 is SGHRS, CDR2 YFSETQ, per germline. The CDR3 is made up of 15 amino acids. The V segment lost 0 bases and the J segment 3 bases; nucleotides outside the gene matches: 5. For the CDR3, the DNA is TGCGCCAGCAGCTTGGACTTCGGACAGGGCTACGAGCAGTACTTC. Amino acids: CASSLDFGQGYEQYF.

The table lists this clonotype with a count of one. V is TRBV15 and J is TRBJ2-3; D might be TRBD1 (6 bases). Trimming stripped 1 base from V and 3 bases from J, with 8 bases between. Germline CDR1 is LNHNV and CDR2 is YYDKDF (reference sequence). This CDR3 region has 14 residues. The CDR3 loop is CATSRGQVTDTQYF. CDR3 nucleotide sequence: TGTGCCACCAGCAGAGGACAGGTGACAGATACGCAGTATTTT.